The rows below give T cell receptor beta chains drawn from one sample of a study of OX40 agonist ivuxolimab in advanced cancers. Only in-frame clones appear in the TCRdb table, and some are missing; sequencing was by immunoSEQ multiplex PCR. The sample lists about 22,000 clones, about 80% seen once, with roughly 34% in the top ten. The material sequenced was CD4+ or CD8+ T cells sorted from blood, taken in a trial of the OX40 agonist ivuxolimab. Source of these receptors: an adult with an advanced solid tumor such as melanoma, head and neck, liver or kidney cancer. Each CDR3 is given with its conserved first and last residue. D genes are given only for firm matches. Not all rows give a size; the values are once, few, many and, for expanded clones, a class.

abundance,j_gene,v_gene,d_gene,CDR3nt,CDR3aa
once,TRBJ2-3,TRBV5-4,TRBD2,TGTGCCAGCAGCTACAGCGGACTAGCGGGTAAAGATACGCAGTATTTT,CASSYSGLAGKDTQYF
few,TRBJ1-1,TRBV9,-,TGTGCCAGCAGCGTCCAGGGGAGCACTGAAGCTTTCTTT,CASSVQGSTEAFF
few,TRBJ1-2,TRBV4-2,-,TGTGCCAGCAGCTTAGACGGATCTAACTATGGCTACACCTTC,CASSLDGSNYGYTF
-,TRBJ1-5,TRBV4-1,-,TGCGCCAGCAGCCAAGGAGGGTATAGCAATCAGCCCCAGCATTTT,CASSQGGYSNQPQHF
-,TRBJ2-7,TRBV10-2,-,TGCGCCAGCAGTGAGTCGACAGCCTACGAGCAGTACTTC,CASSESTAYEQYF
-,TRBJ1-3,TRBV7-7,-,TGTGCTAGCAGCTTACTCCAGGGCCCTGGAAACACCATATATTTT,CASSLLQGPGNTIYF
once,TRBJ2-2,TRBV5-1,TRBD2,TGCGCCAGCAGCTTGGGTACTAGCGGGGACACCGGGGAGCTGTTTTTT,CASSLGTSGDTGELFF
-,TRBJ2-1,TRBV19,TRBD1,TGTGCCAGTAGTAGCCAAGGGACAGGGTTTACGGATGAGCAGTTCTTC,CASSSQGTGFTDEQFF
-,TRBJ2-7,TRBV4-1,TRBD1,TGCGCCAGCAGCCCAGTGACAGGGCAGGGCGAGCAGTACTTC,CASSPVTGQGEQYF
-,TRBJ2-7,TRBV28,-,TGTGCCAGCAGCTTCGGGCGGAGGAACGAGCAGTACTTC,CASSFGRRNEQYF
-,TRBJ1-5,TRBV12-5,TRBD1,TGTGCTAGTGATTGGCGGACAGGGTCTCACCAGCCCCAGCATTTT,CASDWRTGSHQPQHF
-,TRBJ2-1,TRBV15,TRBD2,TGTGCCACCAGCAGAGAGGCGGGAGGCGGTTACAATGAGCAGTTCTTC,CATSREAGGGYNEQFF
-,TRBJ2-5,TRBV5-6,TRBD1,TGTGCCAGCAGCTTCGGGACAGGGAAAGAGACCCAGTACTTC,CASSFGTGKETQYF
-,TRBJ2-5,TRBV5-1,TRBD1,TGCGCCAGCAGCGGGGACAGGGGGAAAGAGACCCAGTACTTC,CASSGDRGKETQYF
-,TRBJ1-2,TRBV27,-,TGTGCCAGCAGTTTCTGGGGAGCGGCTGGCTACACCTTC,CASSFWGAAGYTF
few,TRBJ2-1,TRBV27,TRBD2,TGTGCCAGCAGTCCGGTACTAGCGGGATCGTTTGAGCAGTTCTTC,CASSPVLAGSFEQFF
-,TRBJ2-1,TRBV5-1,TRBD2,TGCGCCAGCAGCTTGGACCTAGCGGGAGCCCCTCCCTACAATGAGCAGTTCTTC,CASSLDLAGAPPYNEQFF
-,TRBJ1-5,TRBV6-1,-,TGTGCCAGCGGTGACAGCCTAGATCAGCCCCAGCATTTT,CASGDSLDQPQHF
-,TRBJ1-5,TRBV4-1,-,TGCGCCAGCAGCCAAGTAGGGGGTCAGGGTTATAGCAATCAGCCCCAGCATTTT,CASSQVGGQGYSNQPQHF
-,TRBJ1-1,TRBV27,-,TGTGCCAGCAGTTTACGGGGAAACACTGAAGCTTTCTTT,CASSLRGNTEAFF
-,TRBJ1-5,TRBV27,-,TGTGCCAGCAGTTCAGGGGTGAGCAATCAGCCCCAGCATTTT,CASSSGVSNQPQHF
-,TRBJ1-2,TRBV19,-,TGTGCCAGTAGTATCGGCACAGGGTATTACTATGGCTACACCTTC,CASSIGTGYYYGYTF